This T cell receptor (beta chain) is drawn from a study of beta chain features in type 1 diabetes. Study-level findings and limits: Researchers report that Type 1 diabetes patients had moderately but significantly shorter TCRB CDR3s across all four CD4+ subsets. Shorter templates might be favored by PCR, and equally so in patients and in controls. The naive, central memory and Treg TCRB repertoires looked more alike in patients than they did in healthy donors.

The germline CDR1 and CDR2 sequences are SGDLS and YYNGEE. The CDR3 spans 14 residues. The V gene end was trimmed by 4 bases and the J gene end by 6 bases; junction bases not matched to a gene: 7. The sequenced template was cDNA made from the entire isolated RNA. Assay used: immunoSEQ multiplex PCR; TCRdb lists only in-frame clones, some missing. The sample has 120,000 to 150,000 clones, about 13% seen once. About this clone: Its cognate antigen is unknown.

Source material: central memory CD4+ T cells from blood. This TCR came from a man in his late teens or twenties with type 1 diabetes. V usage is TRBV9 and J usage is TRBJ1-5; 7 bases agree with TRBD1. CDR3 sequence (DNA): TGTGCCAGCAGCCCCCAGGGGGGGGCTCAGCCCCAGCATTTT. Translation: CASSPQGGAQPQHF.